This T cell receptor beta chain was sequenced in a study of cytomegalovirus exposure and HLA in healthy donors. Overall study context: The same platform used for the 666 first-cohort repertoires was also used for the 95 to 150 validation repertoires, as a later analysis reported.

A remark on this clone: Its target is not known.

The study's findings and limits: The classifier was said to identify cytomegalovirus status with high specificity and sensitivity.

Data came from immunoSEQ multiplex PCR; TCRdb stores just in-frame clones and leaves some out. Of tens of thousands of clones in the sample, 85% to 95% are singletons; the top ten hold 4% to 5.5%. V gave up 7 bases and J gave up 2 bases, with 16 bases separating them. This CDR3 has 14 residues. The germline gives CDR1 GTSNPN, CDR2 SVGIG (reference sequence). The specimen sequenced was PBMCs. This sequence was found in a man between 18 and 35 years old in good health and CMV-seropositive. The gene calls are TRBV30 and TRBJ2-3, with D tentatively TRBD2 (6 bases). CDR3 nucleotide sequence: TGTGCCTCTCAAGCGGGTATCCCCACAGATACGCAGTATTTT. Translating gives CASQAGIPTDTQYF.